Listed below are T cell receptor beta chains from one sample, sequenced in a study of PD-L1 blockade in urothelial cancer. Clones were read by immunoSEQ multiplex PCR, and TCRdb kept only the in-frame ones, dropping some. The sample has around 50,000 clones, more than 80% seen once. This specimen consisted of PBMCs, obtained around atezolizumab (anti-PD-L1) treatment. These receptors all come from a man aged 50 or older with urothelial cancer. CDR3s leave out the opening cysteine and the closing phenylalanine or tryptophan. The order of the fields is V gene, J gene, CDR3 protein.

>TRBV5-6|TRBJ2-5
ASSWGTSGRAETQY
>TRBV7-3|TRBJ2-3
ASSSSGGAGDTQY
>TRBV25-1|TRBJ2-5
ASSVDMVKETQY
>TRBV9|TRBJ2-3
ASSVDGGIAGVKDTQY
>TRBV5-6|TRBJ1-4
ASSLSVGGQGWKLF
>TRBV2|TRBJ2-7
ASRGQANRLYEQY
>TRBV10-3|TRBJ1-1
AISPQMTGMNTEAF
>TRBV6-1|TRBJ1-4
ASSGLQGEINEKLF
>TRBV18|TRBJ2-4
ASSTGQGMGNIQY
>TRBV6-1|TRBJ2-2
ASSGLAGGHGELF
>TRBV15|TRBJ2-2
ATSKAGGGPGELF
>TRBV10-2|TRBJ2-1
ASSESRGGSYNEQF
>TRBV7-9|TRBJ2-1
ASSPGSLAGGEQF
>TRBV5-4|TRBJ1-3
ASSLVGQGAGNTIY
>TRBV19|TRBJ1-5
ASSDRVIQPQH
>TRBV5-1|TRBJ1-1
ASSLFGGEAF
>TRBV6-4|TRBJ2-4
ASSRDRGNIQY
>TRBV7-2|TRBJ2-3
ASSLGGTSGGYPPDTQY
>TRBV19|TRBJ1-2
ASSISLRGYT
>TRBV5-1|TRBJ2-5
ASSLGGAPRETQY
>TRBV11-2|TRBJ2-3
ASAPRDTQY
>TRBV28|TRBJ1-5
ASRSSNQPQH
>TRBV19|TRBJ2-5
ASTPGLAEQETQY
>TRBV18|TRBJ2-7
ASSHTTGPTPYEQY
>TRBV11-2|TRBJ2-3
ASSLAGGGTDTQY
>TRBV7-9|TRBJ1-1
ASSPDRANTEAF
>TRBV29-1|TRBJ2-7
SVEGDRGNEQY
>TRBV5-1|TRBJ2-7
ASSLRQGAYEQY
>TRBV25-1|TRBJ2-7
ASSENTGTGNYEQY
>TRBV14|TRBJ1-4
ASSLRTGGSGTNEKLF
>TRBV7-3|TRBJ2-3
ASSLEVADTQY
>TRBV7-7|TRBJ2-5
ASSLGTSGTRETQY
>TRBV7-9|TRBJ2-5
AIQSPEETQY
>TRBV5-4|TRBJ2-7
ASSNDRGGYEQY
>TRBV10-2|TRBJ2-7
ASGESTGAAYEQY
>TRBV2|TRBJ1-1
ASLGQNLLNTEAF
>TRBV18|TRBJ2-7
ASSPLPRSGVAYEQY
>TRBV9|TRBJ1-4
ASSPQGFNEKLF
>TRBV6-5|TRBJ2-7
ASSQSYEQY
>TRBV11-2|TRBJ2-7
ASRESRQGAYEQY
>TRBV2|TRBJ2-7
ASSEWGQGSYEQY
>TRBV5-4|TRBJ2-5
ASSGVGAPQETQY
>TRBV6-5|TRBJ2-2
ASKSGLGNTGELF
>TRBV27|TRBJ2-5
ASSQLESETQY
>TRBV9|TRBJ2-7
ASSVAGGQGNHEQY
>TRBV25-1|TRBJ1-5
ASSGWGGNQPQH
>TRBV28|TRBJ2-3
ASSPQGKGADTQY
>TRBV7-2|TRBJ1-1
ASSTGGGYTEAF
>TRBV4-1|TRBJ2-7
ASSQDTLMGTGAYEQY
>TRBV7-2|TRBJ2-1
ASSSTRLSSYNEQF
>TRBV6-1|TRBJ2-3
ASSGLAGGPDTQY
>TRBV7-6|TRBJ2-3
ASSLGLSDTQY
>TRBV7-9|TRBJ2-1
ASSSRRLEGSYNEQF
>TRBV5-1|TRBJ1-2
ASSLDWTGGSSSDGYT
>TRBV15|TRBJ2-2
ATSTAGSAGGFAGELF
>TRBV7-2|TRBJ2-1
ASSSRGWRGGFEQF
>TRBV6-5|TRBJ1-4
ASRLGTGLYEKLF
>TRBV7-3|TRBJ2-1
ASSLAPLAGGGEQF